The subject of this entry is one TCR beta chain. The data originate from a study of blood T cell repertoires in COVID-19. On the study more broadly: Samples came from the United States, Italy and Spain, spanning acute and convalescent COVID-19. Sample material is recorded as cDNA or gDNA derived from T cells, B-cell-depleted T cells, or PBMCs.

Germline V gene lookup returns CDR1 LNHDA and CDR2 SQIVND (reference sequence). Trimming removed 6 bases from V and 2 bases from J, with 7 bases in between. The CDR3 spans 12 residues. Original data processing: Amplification with reference gene primers provided the estimates of nucleated cell counts. Repertoires were generated with immunoSEQ multiplex PCR, while TCRdb's copy carries only in-frame clones and drops some. D and trimming were read from the DNA, whereas the V and J calls and clone size are those reported in that table. The sample consists of around 210,000 clones, about 80% of them appearing once. Followed longitudinally, the Seattle patients had been enrolled during active infection.

Sequencing was carried out using peripheral blood. The chain carries TRBV19 and TRBJ1-2; D unresolved. The TCR was taken from an elderly woman with COVID-19, enrolled during active disease. CDR3 amino acids: CASRGTNYGYTF. The CDR3 DNA reads TGTGCCAGTAGGGGCACCAACTATGGCTACACCTTC.